Listed below are T cell receptor beta chains from one sample, sequenced in a study of cytomegalovirus exposure and HLA in healthy donors. Only in-frame clones appear in the TCRdb table, and some are missing; sequencing was by immunoSEQ multiplex PCR. The repertoire holds roughly 23,000 clones, with 60% to 80% as singletons. Material for sequencing was PBMCs. The receptors derive from a man aged 55 to 70 in good health and CMV-seronegative. CDR3s include the opening cysteine and the closing phenylalanine or tryptophan. D genes are given only for firm matches. Only some rows state a clone size, as once, few, many or a class for expanded clones.

j_gene: TRBJ2-5
v_gene: TRBV5-1
d_gene: TRBD2
len: 16
abundance: NA
CDR3nt: TGCGCCAGCAGTTTTACGGGGACTAGCGGCCAAGAGACCCAGTACTTC
CDR3aa: CASSFTGTSGQETQYF

j_gene: TRBJ2-1
v_gene: TRBV7-3
d_gene: NA
len: 14
abundance: NA
CDR3nt: TGTGCCAGCAGCTTAGCAGGGCCAGGAAATGAGCAGTTCTTC
CDR3aa: CASSLAGPGNEQFF

j_gene: TRBJ2-3
v_gene: TRBV6-4
d_gene: TRBD2
len: 14
abundance: NA
CDR3nt: TGTGCCAGCAGTGCGGGGGGGCCCACAGATACGCAGTATTTT
CDR3aa: CASSAGGPTDTQYF

j_gene: TRBJ2-2
v_gene: TRBV7-9
d_gene: NA
len: 14
abundance: NA
CDR3nt: TGTGCCAGCAGCTTCGTCCGGAACACCGGGGAGCTGTTTTTT
CDR3aa: CASSFVRNTGELFF

j_gene: TRBJ2-3
v_gene: TRBV5-1
d_gene: TRBD1
len: 15
abundance: NA
CDR3nt: TGCGCCAGCAGCTTGGTGGGACAGGGCAGAGATACGCAGTATTTT
CDR3aa: CASSLVGQGRDTQYF

j_gene: TRBJ1-5
v_gene: TRBV7-8
d_gene: NA
len: 17
abundance: NA
CDR3nt: TGTGCCAGCAGCTTAGGAATGGGGCCCAATAGCAATCAGCCCCAGCATTTT
CDR3aa: CASSLGMGPNSNQPQHF

j_gene: TRBJ1-2
v_gene: TRBV27
d_gene: NA
len: 16
abundance: NA
CDR3nt: TGTGCCAGCAGATCCCCACTCAGGGGACGGATCTATGGCTACACCTTC
CDR3aa: CASRSPLRGRIYGYTF

j_gene: TRBJ2-5
v_gene: TRBV7-7
d_gene: TRBD1
len: 17
abundance: once
CDR3nt: TGTGCTAGCAGCTTAGGATCCGGGACAGGGGGGCGAGAGACCCAGTACTTC
CDR3aa: CASSLGSGTGGRETQYF

j_gene: TRBJ1-2
v_gene: TRBV6-5
d_gene: NA
len: 13
abundance: NA
CDR3nt: TGTGCCAGCACTAAAACAGTTAACTATGGCTACACCTTC
CDR3aa: CASTKTVNYGYTF

j_gene: TRBJ1-2
v_gene: TRBV28
d_gene: NA
len: 12
abundance: NA
CDR3nt: TGTGCCAGCAGTACAGTATCCTATGGCTACACCTTC
CDR3aa: CASSTVSYGYTF

j_gene: TRBJ1-1
v_gene: TRBV28
d_gene: NA
len: 13
abundance: NA
CDR3nt: TGTGCCAGCAGTTTGCCCAACTCCCGTGAAGCTTTCTTT
CDR3aa: CASSLPNSREAFF

j_gene: TRBJ2-3
v_gene: TRBV4-1
d_gene: NA
len: 12
abundance: NA
CDR3nt: TGCGCCAGCAGCCATATTCTAGATACGCAGTATTTT
CDR3aa: CASSHILDTQYF

j_gene: TRBJ2-1
v_gene: TRBV7-2
d_gene: TRBD2
len: 17
abundance: NA
CDR3nt: TGTGCCAGCAGCTTAGTCGGGGGACTAGCGGGGCTTGGGGTGCAGTTCTTC
CDR3aa: CASSLVGGLAGLGVQFF

j_gene: TRBJ2-7
v_gene: TRBV7-9
d_gene: TRBD1
len: 14
abundance: NA
CDR3nt: TGTGCCAGCAGCGTAGGACAGGGGGCGTCCGAGCAGTACTTC
CDR3aa: CASSVGQGASEQYF

j_gene: TRBJ2-3
v_gene: TRBV29-1
d_gene: TRBD2
len: 17
abundance: NA
CDR3nt: TGCAGCGTTGGGCTAGCGGGGGACCAGACTAGCACAGATACGCAGTATTTT
CDR3aa: CSVGLAGDQTSTDTQYF

j_gene: TRBJ2-3
v_gene: TRBV4-1
d_gene: NA
len: 13
abundance: NA
CDR3nt: TGCGCCAGCAGCCCACTCATAGGCGGCTCGCAGTATTTT
CDR3aa: CASSPLIGGSQYF

j_gene: TRBJ1-2
v_gene: TRBV27
d_gene: TRBD1
len: 14
abundance: NA
CDR3nt: TGTGCCAGCAGTTTATGGGGACAGGGGAGAGGCTACCCCTTC
CDR3aa: CASSLWGQGRGYPF

j_gene: TRBJ2-3
v_gene: TRBV7-9
d_gene: TRBD2
len: 16
abundance: NA
CDR3nt: TGTGCCAGCAGCTCCTCTAGCGGGGGGTTGACAGATACGCAGTATTTT
CDR3aa: CASSSSSGGLTDTQYF

j_gene: TRBJ1-5
v_gene: TRBV15
d_gene: NA
len: 13
abundance: NA
CDR3nt: TGTGCCACCAGCGACCGGACAGAGCAGCCCCAGCATTTT
CDR3aa: CATSDRTEQPQHF

j_gene: TRBJ2-5
v_gene: TRBV5-4
d_gene: NA
len: 15
abundance: NA
CDR3nt: TGTGCCAGCAGCTTGGGGGGCGGTTGGCGAGAGACCCAGTACTTC
CDR3aa: CASSLGGGWRETQYF

j_gene: TRBJ2-5
v_gene: TRBV18
d_gene: NA
len: 13
abundance: few
CDR3nt: TGTGCCAGCTCAACCGGACAGAAAGAGACCCAGTACTTC
CDR3aa: CASSTGQKETQYF

j_gene: TRBJ2-1
v_gene: TRBV7-7
d_gene: NA
len: 13
abundance: NA
CDR3nt: TGTGCTAGCAGCGTCTCGGAGGTCCATGAGCAGTTCTTC
CDR3aa: CASSVSEVHEQFF

j_gene: TRBJ2-3
v_gene: TRBV28
d_gene: TRBD1
len: 15
abundance: NA
CDR3nt: TGTGCCAGCAAAAGGGGGACAGGGCACACAGATACGCAGTATTTT
CDR3aa: CASKRGTGHTDTQYF

j_gene: TRBJ2-3
v_gene: TRBV7-8
d_gene: NA
len: 11
abundance: NA
CDR3nt: TGTGCCAGCAGCTTAGCCGGACTCCCGTATTTT
CDR3aa: CASSLAGLPYF

j_gene: TRBJ1-2
v_gene: TRBV28
d_gene: TRBD1
len: 15
abundance: NA
CDR3nt: TGTGCCAGCAGTTTTCACGGGACAGGGACCTATGGCTACACCTTC
CDR3aa: CASSFHGTGTYGYTF

j_gene: TRBJ1-5
v_gene: TRBV6-6
d_gene: TRBD1
len: 16
abundance: NA
CDR3nt: TGTGCCAGCAGTTACTCCAACAGGGGCTACGATCAGCCCCAGCATTTT
CDR3aa: CASSYSNRGYDQPQHF

j_gene: TRBJ1-1
v_gene: TRBV18
d_gene: NA
len: 13
abundance: once
CDR3nt: TGTGCCAGCTCCCCCAGGGGTGACACTGAAGCTTTCTTT
CDR3aa: CASSPRGDTEAFF

j_gene: TRBJ2-1
v_gene: TRBV30
d_gene: TRBD2
len: 12
abundance: few
CDR3nt: TGTGCCTGGTCGACTAGCCTTTTAGGGCAGTTCTTC
CDR3aa: CAWSTSLLGQFF

j_gene: TRBJ2-7
v_gene: TRBV11-2
d_gene: TRBD2
len: 16
abundance: once
CDR3nt: TGTGCCAGCAGCCAACTCTTAGCGGGGGGATCCTACGAGCAGTACTTC
CDR3aa: CASSQLLAGGSYEQYF

j_gene: TRBJ2-1
v_gene: TRBV2
d_gene: TRBD2
len: 17
abundance: NA
CDR3nt: TGTGCCAGCACCCTAACTAGCGGGAGGCTTGTTTACAATGAGCAGTTCTTC
CDR3aa: CASTLTSGRLVYNEQFF

j_gene: TRBJ2-3
v_gene: TRBV4-2
d_gene: TRBD2
len: 16
abundance: NA
CDR3nt: TGTGCCAGCAGCCTTTTAGCGGGGACTAACACAGATACGCAGTATTTT
CDR3aa: CASSLLAGTNTDTQYF

j_gene: TRBJ1-3
v_gene: TRBV12-1
d_gene: NA
len: 21
abundance: once
CDR3nt: TGTGCCAGCAGCCCACCTCCGAAGCCGGGAATTTATACCCGCTCTGGAAACACCATATATTTT
CDR3aa: CASSPPPKPGIYTRSGNTIYF

j_gene: TRBJ2-7
v_gene: TRBV27
d_gene: TRBD1
len: 14
abundance: NA
CDR3nt: TGTGCCAGCAGTTTACGGACAGGGTCCTACGAGCAGTACTTC
CDR3aa: CASSLRTGSYEQYF

j_gene: TRBJ1-2
v_gene: TRBV4-2
d_gene: NA
len: 13
abundance: NA
CDR3nt: TGTGCCAGCAGCCAAGATCGAGGGTTTGGCTACACCTTC
CDR3aa: CASSQDRGFGYTF

j_gene: TRBJ2-3
v_gene: TRBV7-3
d_gene: TRBD2
len: 18
abundance: NA
CDR3nt: TGTGCCAGCAGCTTAAAGGGAGGGGCTAGCGGGCAAACAGATACGCAGTATTTT
CDR3aa: CASSLKGGASGQTDTQYF

j_gene: TRBJ1-1
v_gene: TRBV7-9
d_gene: NA
len: 12
abundance: NA
CDR3nt: TGTTCCAGCAGCAAGCGGGACTTCGAAGCTTTCTTT
CDR3aa: CSSSKRDFEAFF

j_gene: TRBJ2-1
v_gene: TRBV9
d_gene: NA
len: 15
abundance: NA
CDR3nt: TGTGCCAGCAGCCCCACGGGTCCTCCTGGGAATGAGCAGTTCTTC
CDR3aa: CASSPTGPPGNEQFF

j_gene: TRBJ1-4
v_gene: TRBV2
d_gene: NA
len: 16
abundance: NA
CDR3nt: TGTGCCAGCACCCGATCTACACCGAGTGGAGATGAAAAACTGTTTTTT
CDR3aa: CASTRSTPSGDEKLFF

j_gene: TRBJ2-5
v_gene: TRBV19
d_gene: NA
len: 12
abundance: NA
CDR3nt: TGTGCCAGTAGAGGCGCGCGGGAGACCCAGTACTTC
CDR3aa: CASRGARETQYF

j_gene: TRBJ1-5
v_gene: TRBV7-2
d_gene: NA
len: 13
abundance: NA
CDR3nt: TGTGCCAGCAGCTTACCGGGGAAGGGAGCCCAGCATTTT
CDR3aa: CASSLPGKGAQHF

j_gene: TRBJ2-7
v_gene: TRBV6-5
d_gene: TRBD2
len: 15
abundance: NA
CDR3nt: TGTGCCAGCAGCCATACGGGAGGGGTCTCCTACGAGCAGTACTTC
CDR3aa: CASSHTGGVSYEQYF

j_gene: TRBJ2-3
v_gene: TRBV5-1
d_gene: TRBD2
len: 17
abundance: NA
CDR3nt: TGCGCCAGCAGCTTTGGGTCGGGACTAGCGGGAGGGGATACGCAGTATTTT
CDR3aa: CASSFGSGLAGGDTQYF

j_gene: TRBJ2-5
v_gene: TRBV5-1
d_gene: NA
len: 14
abundance: NA
CDR3nt: TGCGCCAGCAGCCCTGGACAGAAGCAAGAGACCCAGTACTTC
CDR3aa: CASSPGQKQETQYF

j_gene: TRBJ2-7
v_gene: TRBV4-1
d_gene: NA
len: 14
abundance: few
CDR3nt: TGCGCCAGCAGCCCCGTTTTGGGACACTACGAGCAGTACTTC
CDR3aa: CASSPVLGHYEQYF

j_gene: TRBJ2-7
v_gene: TRBV28
d_gene: NA
len: 15
abundance: large
CDR3nt: TGTGCCAGCAGGAGAACTAATCCCCGACCCTACGAGCAGTACTTC
CDR3aa: CASRRTNPRPYEQYF

j_gene: TRBJ2-5
v_gene: TRBV30
d_gene: NA
len: 10
abundance: NA
CDR3nt: TGTGCCTGGGGCAGGGGAACCCAGTACTTC
CDR3aa: CAWGRGTQYF

j_gene: TRBJ1-4
v_gene: TRBV7-9
d_gene: NA
len: 15
abundance: NA
CDR3nt: TGTGCCAGCAGCCAGGACCGGGGGGCAAATGAAAAACTGTTTTTT
CDR3aa: CASSQDRGANEKLFF

j_gene: TRBJ2-1
v_gene: TRBV7-9
d_gene: TRBD2
len: 16
abundance: NA
CDR3nt: TGTGCCAGCAGCTCCCGAAGCGGGGGAGGATACAATGAGCAGTTCTTC
CDR3aa: CASSSRSGGGYNEQFF

j_gene: TRBJ2-3
v_gene: TRBV10-3
d_gene: NA
len: 15
abundance: NA
CDR3nt: TGTGCCATCAGTGAGGGCAGTCGAAGCACAGATACGCAGTATTTT
CDR3aa: CAISEGSRSTDTQYF

j_gene: TRBJ2-3
v_gene: TRBV9
d_gene: NA
len: 16
abundance: NA
CDR3nt: TGTGCCAGCAGCGTAGTGGGGGGATGGGGCACAGATACGCAGTATTTT
CDR3aa: CASSVVGGWGTDTQYF

j_gene: TRBJ2-6
v_gene: TRBV19
d_gene: NA
len: 14
abundance: NA
CDR3nt: TGTGCCAGTAGGGACACAGGCGGGGCCAACGTCCTGACTTTC
CDR3aa: CASRDTGGANVLTF

j_gene: TRBJ1-5
v_gene: TRBV2
d_gene: TRBD1
len: 14
abundance: few
CDR3nt: TGTGCCAGCAGGGGACAGGGGGCTTTAGAGCCCCAGCATTTT
CDR3aa: CASRGQGALEPQHF

j_gene: TRBJ2-1
v_gene: TRBV4-1
d_gene: TRBD1
len: 17
abundance: NA
CDR3nt: TGCGCCAGCAGCCACCAAGCCAGGACAGGCGATCGAAATGAGCAGTTCTTC
CDR3aa: CASSHQARTGDRNEQFF

j_gene: TRBJ2-7
v_gene: TRBV7-6
d_gene: NA
len: 14
abundance: few
CDR3nt: TGTGCCAGCAACCAGGACGGAGGATCCTACGAGCAGTACTTC
CDR3aa: CASNQDGGSYEQYF

j_gene: TRBJ2-1
v_gene: TRBV27
d_gene: NA
len: 13
abundance: NA
CDR3nt: TGTGCCAGCAGTTTATCGGGAGACAATGAGCAGCTCTTC
CDR3aa: CASSLSGDNEQLF

j_gene: TRBJ2-7
v_gene: TRBV6-1
d_gene: TRBD1
len: 13
abundance: NA
CDR3nt: TGTGCCAGCGGACGGACAGGGTTTTACGAGCAGTACTTC
CDR3aa: CASGRTGFYEQYF

j_gene: TRBJ2-2
v_gene: TRBV28
d_gene: TRBD2
len: 17
abundance: NA
CDR3nt: TGTGCCAGCTTAGGGGGAGCGGGAGGCTCGGGCACCGGGGAGCTGTTTTTT
CDR3aa: CASLGGAGGSGTGELFF

j_gene: TRBJ2-5
v_gene: TRBV2
d_gene: NA
len: 15
abundance: few
CDR3nt: TGTGCCAGCAGTGAAATGGGGGGGCCTGGGGAGACCCAGTACTTC
CDR3aa: CASSEMGGPGETQYF

j_gene: TRBJ1-2
v_gene: TRBV11-1
d_gene: NA
len: 14
abundance: NA
CDR3nt: TGTGCCAGCAGCCCCGATACGGACACTTATGGCTACACCTTC
CDR3aa: CASSPDTDTYGYTF

j_gene: TRBJ1-2
v_gene: TRBV6-1
d_gene: NA
len: 17
abundance: NA
CDR3nt: TGTGCCAGCAGTGAATTAATCCCAAGAACTCCGGTCTATGGCTACACCTTC
CDR3aa: CASSELIPRTPVYGYTF